This TCR beta chain was obtained from a study of control samples from healthy donors and cancer patients. The V end lost 1 base, the J end lost 10 bases, and 10 bases lay between the germline ends. Germline CDR1 is MNHNY and CDR2 is SVGAGI (reference sequence). CDR3 length: 12 amino acids. The table came from immunoSEQ multiplex PCR; TCRdb's copy has only in-frame clones and leaves some out. The data hold more than 100,000 clones, with 80% to 90% observed a single time. The chain uses TRBV6-6 and TRBJ1-2; no reliable D call. Source material: PBMCs. This clonotype was sampled from a man between 60 and 70 years old with lung cancer. CDR3 region: CASSYFDSFYTF. The DNA for the CDR3 is TGTGCCAGCAGTTACTTCGATTCCTTCTACACCTTC.